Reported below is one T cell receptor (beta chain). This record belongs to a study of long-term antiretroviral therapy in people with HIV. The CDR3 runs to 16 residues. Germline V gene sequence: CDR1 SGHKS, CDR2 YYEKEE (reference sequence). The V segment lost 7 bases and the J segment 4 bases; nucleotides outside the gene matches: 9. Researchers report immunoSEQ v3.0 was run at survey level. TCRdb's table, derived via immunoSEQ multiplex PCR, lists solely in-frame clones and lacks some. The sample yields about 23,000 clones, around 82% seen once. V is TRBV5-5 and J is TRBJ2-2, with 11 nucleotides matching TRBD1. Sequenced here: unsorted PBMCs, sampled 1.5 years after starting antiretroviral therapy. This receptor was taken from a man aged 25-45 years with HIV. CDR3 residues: CASSPMGQGGTGELFF. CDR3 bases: TGTGCCAGCTCCCCCATGGGACAGGGGGGCACCGGGGAGCTGTTTTTT.